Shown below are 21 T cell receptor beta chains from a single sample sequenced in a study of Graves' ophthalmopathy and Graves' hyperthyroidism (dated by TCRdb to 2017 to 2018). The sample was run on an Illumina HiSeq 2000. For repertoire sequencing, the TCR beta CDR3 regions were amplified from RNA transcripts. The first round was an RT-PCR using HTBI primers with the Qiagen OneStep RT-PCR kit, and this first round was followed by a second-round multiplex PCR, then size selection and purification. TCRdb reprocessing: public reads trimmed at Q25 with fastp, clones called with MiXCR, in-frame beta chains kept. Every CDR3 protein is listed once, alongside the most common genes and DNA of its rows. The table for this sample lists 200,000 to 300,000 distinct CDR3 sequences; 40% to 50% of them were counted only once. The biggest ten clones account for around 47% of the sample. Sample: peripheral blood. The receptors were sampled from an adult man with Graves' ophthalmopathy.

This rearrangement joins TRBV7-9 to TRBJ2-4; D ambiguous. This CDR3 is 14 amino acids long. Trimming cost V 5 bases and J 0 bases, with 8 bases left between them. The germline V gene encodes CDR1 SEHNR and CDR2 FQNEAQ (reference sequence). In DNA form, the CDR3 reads TGTGCCAGCAGCCCCACTCCAGCCAAAAACATTCAGTACTTC. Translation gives CASSPTPAKNIQYF.

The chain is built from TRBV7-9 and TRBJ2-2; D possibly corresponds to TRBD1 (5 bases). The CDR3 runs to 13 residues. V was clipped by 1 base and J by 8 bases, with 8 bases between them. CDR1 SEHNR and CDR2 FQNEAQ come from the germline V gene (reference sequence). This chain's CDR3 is CASSLETAGELFF. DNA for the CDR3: TGTGCCAGCAGCTTAGAGACAGCGGGGGAGCTGTTTTTT.

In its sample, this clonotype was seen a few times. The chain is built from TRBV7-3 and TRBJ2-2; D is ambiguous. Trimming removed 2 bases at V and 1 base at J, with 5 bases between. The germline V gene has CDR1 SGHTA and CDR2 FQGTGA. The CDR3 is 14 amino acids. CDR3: CASSLQKNTGELFF. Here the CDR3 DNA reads TGTGCCAGCAGCTTACAGAAGAACACCGGGGAGCTGTTTTTT.

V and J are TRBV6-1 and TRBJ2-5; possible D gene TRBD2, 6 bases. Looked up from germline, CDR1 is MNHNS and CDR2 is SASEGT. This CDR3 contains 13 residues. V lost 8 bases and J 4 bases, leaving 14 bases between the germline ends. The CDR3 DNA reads TGTGCCAGCGGGAGGACGGTCCCAGAGACCCAGTACTTC. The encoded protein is CASGRTVPETQYF.

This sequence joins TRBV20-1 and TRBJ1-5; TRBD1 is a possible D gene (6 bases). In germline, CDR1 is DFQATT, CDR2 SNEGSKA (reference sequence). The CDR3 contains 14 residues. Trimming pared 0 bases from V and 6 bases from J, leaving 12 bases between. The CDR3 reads CSAREPTGFQPQHF. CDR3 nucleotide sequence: TGCAGTGCTAGAGAACCTACAGGGTTTCAGCCCCAGCATTTT.

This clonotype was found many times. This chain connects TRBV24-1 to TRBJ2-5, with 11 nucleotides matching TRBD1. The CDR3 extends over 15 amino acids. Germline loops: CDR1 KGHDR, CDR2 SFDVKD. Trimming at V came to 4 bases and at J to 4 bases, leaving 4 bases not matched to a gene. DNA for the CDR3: TGTGCCACCAGTGACGGACAGGGGGCAGGAGAGACCCAGTACTTC. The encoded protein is CATSDGQGAGETQYF.

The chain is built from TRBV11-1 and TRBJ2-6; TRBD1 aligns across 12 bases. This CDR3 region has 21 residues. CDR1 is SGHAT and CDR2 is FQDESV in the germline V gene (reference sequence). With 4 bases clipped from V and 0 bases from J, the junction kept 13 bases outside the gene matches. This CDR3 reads CASSSPGQGALVFSGANVLTF. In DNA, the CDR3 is TGTGCCAGCAGCTCTCCGGGACAGGGGGCTTTAGTTTTCTCTGGGGCCAACGTCCTGACTTTC.

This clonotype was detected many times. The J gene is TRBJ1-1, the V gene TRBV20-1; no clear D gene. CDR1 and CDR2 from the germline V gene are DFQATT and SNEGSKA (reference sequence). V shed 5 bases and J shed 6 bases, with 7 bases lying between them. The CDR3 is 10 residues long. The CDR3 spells CSARASEAFF. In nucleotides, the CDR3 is TGCAGTGCTCGAGCTTCTGAAGCTTTCTTT.

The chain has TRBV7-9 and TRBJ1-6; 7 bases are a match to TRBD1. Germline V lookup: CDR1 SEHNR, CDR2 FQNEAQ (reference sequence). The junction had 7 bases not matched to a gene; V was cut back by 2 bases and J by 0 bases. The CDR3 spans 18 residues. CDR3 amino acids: CASSLLARDSSYNSPLHF. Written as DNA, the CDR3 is TGTGCCAGCAGCTTACTCGCCAGGGACAGCTCCTATAATTCACCCCTCCACTTT.

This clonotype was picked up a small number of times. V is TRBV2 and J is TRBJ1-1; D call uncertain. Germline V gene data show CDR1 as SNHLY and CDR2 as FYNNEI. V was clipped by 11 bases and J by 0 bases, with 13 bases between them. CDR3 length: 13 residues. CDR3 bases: TGTGCCTGTCCAGGACCCATGAACACTGAAGCTTTCTTT. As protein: CACPGPMNTEAFF.

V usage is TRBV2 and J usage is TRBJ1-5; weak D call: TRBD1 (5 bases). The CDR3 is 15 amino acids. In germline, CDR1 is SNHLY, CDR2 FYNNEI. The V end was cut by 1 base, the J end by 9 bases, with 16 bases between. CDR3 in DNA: TGTGCCAGCAGTGAAGACGGAACCGGGAGGGGGCCCCAGCATTTT. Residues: CASSEDGTGRGPQHF. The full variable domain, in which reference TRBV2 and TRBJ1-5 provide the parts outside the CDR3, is EPEVTQTPSHQVTQMGQEVILRCVPISNHLYFYWYRQILGQKVEFLVSFYNNEISEKSEIFDDQFSVERPDGSNFTLKIRSTKLEDSAMYFCASSEDGTGRGPQHFGDGTRLSIL.

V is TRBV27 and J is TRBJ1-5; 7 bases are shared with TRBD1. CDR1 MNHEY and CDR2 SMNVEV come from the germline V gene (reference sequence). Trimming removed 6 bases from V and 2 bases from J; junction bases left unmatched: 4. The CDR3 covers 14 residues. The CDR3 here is CASSDRDGNQPQHF. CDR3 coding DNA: TGTGCCAGCAGCGACAGGGACGGCAATCAGCCCCAGCATTTT.

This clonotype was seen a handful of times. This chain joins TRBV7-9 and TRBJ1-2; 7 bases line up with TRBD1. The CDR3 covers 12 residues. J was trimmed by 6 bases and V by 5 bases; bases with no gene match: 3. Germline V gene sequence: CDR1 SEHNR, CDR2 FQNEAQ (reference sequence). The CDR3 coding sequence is TGTGCCAGCAGCCGAGGGACAGATGGCTACACCTTC. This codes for CASSRGTDGYTF. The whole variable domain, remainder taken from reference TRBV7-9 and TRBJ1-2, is DTGVSQNPRHKITKRGQNVTFRCDPISEHNRLYWYRQTLGQGPEFLTYFQNEAQLEKSRLLSDRFSAERPKGSFSTLEIQRTEQGDSAMYLCASSRGTDGYTFGSGTRLTVV.

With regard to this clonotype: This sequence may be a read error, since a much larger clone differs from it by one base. The CDR3 DNA follows: TGTGCCAGCAGTGGACAGCCCCTGGAAGCTCTCTTT. This gives the protein CASSGQPLEALF. The chain has TRBV25-1 and TRBJ1-1, with D perhaps matching TRBD1 (5 bases). The length of the CDR3 is 12 residues. The germline CDR1 and CDR2 sequences are MGHDK and SYGVNS.

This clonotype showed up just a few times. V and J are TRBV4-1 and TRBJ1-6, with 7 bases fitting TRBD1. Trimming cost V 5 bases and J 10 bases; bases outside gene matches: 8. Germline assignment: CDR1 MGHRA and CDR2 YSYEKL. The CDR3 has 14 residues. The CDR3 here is CASSGDSVGSPLHF. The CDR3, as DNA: TGCGCCAGCAGCGGGGACAGCGTAGGGTCACCCCTCCACTTT.

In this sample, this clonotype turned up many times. The CDR3 nucleotides are TGTGCCAGCAGTGCCAGCCACAACCAGGGTGGCTACACCTTC. It encodes CASSASHNQGGYTF. The chain is built from TRBV2 and TRBJ1-2, with a weak D call TRBD1 (5 bases). Between the trimmed V and J ends, which lost 4 bases and 7 bases, there was a span of 16 bases. Per germline, CDR1 SNHLY and CDR2 FYNNEI. This CDR3 is 14 amino acids long.

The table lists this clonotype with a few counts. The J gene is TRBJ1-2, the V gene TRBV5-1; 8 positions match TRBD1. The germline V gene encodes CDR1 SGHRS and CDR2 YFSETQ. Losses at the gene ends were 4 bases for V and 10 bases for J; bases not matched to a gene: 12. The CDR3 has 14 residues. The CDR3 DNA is TGCGCCAGCAGCCCTGTCCCCCGGGACAGGACCTACACCTTC. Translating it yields CASSPVPRDRTYTF.

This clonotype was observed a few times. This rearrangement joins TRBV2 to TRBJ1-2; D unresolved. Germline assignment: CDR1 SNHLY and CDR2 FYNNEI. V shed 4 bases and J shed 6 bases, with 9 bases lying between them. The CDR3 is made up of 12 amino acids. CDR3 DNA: TGTGCCAGCAGTGCTGGCAGTCATGGCTACACCTTC. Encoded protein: CASSAGSHGYTF.

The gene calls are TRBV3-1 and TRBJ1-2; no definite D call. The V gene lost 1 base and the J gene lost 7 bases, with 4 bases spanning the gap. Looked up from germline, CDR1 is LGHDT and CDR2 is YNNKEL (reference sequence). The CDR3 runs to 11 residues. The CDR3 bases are TGTGCCAGCAGCCAAGTAGGTGGCTACACCTTC. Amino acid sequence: CASSQVGGYTF.

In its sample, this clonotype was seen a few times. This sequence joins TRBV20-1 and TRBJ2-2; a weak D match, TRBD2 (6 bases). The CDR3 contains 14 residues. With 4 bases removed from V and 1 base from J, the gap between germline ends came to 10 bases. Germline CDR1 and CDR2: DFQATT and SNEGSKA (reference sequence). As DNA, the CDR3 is TGCAGTGCTACCGGGACTGAGAACACCGGGGAGCTGTTTTTT. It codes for CSATGTENTGELFF.

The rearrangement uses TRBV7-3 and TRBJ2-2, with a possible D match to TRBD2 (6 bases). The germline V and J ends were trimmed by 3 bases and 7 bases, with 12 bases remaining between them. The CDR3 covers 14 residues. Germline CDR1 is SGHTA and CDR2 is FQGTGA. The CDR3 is CASSFATGVGELFF. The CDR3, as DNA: TGTGCCAGCAGCTTCGCGACGGGGGTCGGGGAGCTGTTTTTT.